What follows are 32 T cell receptor beta chains derived from one specimen sequenced in a study of shared clonotypes between healthy human individuals. Clones were read by immunoSEQ multiplex PCR, and TCRdb kept only the in-frame ones, dropping some. The profile shows about 2 million clones, less than 95% of them singletons. Positive CCR7 selection of CD45RO-negative cells yielded the naive CD8 cells, and terminally differentiated effector memory CD45RA+ cells were excluded. Sequencing used naive CD8+ T cells sorted from blood. The receptor set was obtained from a man in his late teens or twenties in good health.

The chain joins TRBV28 to TRBJ2-7, with unresolved D. V gave up 3 bases and J gave up 2 bases, with 11 bases separating them. CDR1 is MDHEN, CDR2 SYDVKM, per germline. This CDR3 is 14 amino acids long. CDR3 amino acids: CASSLQERPYEQYF. The CDR3 DNA sequence: TGTGCCAGCAGTTTGCAAGAGAGACCCTACGAGCAGTACTTC.

This rearrangement joins TRBV28 to TRBJ2-7; TRBD2 might be the D (6 bases). CDR1 and CDR2 from the germline V gene are MDHEN and SYDVKM. This CDR3 spans 11 amino acids. V was cut by 5 bases and J by 12 bases, with 14 bases left in between. CDR3 nucleotides: TGTGCCAGCAGTCTCGGAGGAGGGTTGTACTTC. This codes for CASSLGGGLYF. Full variable domain (missing parts from reference TRBV28 and TRBJ2-7): DVKVTQSSRYLVKRTGEKVFLECVQDMDHENMFWYRQDPGLGLRLIYFSYDVKMKEKGDIPEGYSVSREKKERFSLILESASTNQTSMYLCASSLGGGLYFGPGTRLTVT.

This rearrangement joins TRBV11-2 to TRBJ2-5; perhaps TRBD2 as D (5 bases). There are 15 residues in the CDR3. Germline values: CDR1 SGHAT, CDR2 FQNNGV. The V end was cut by 2 bases, the J end by 4 bases, with 14 bases between. The CDR3 region has the DNA TGTGCCAGCAGCTTATTCGGTGGACTGAGAGAGACCCAGTACTTC. Its translation: CASSLFGGLRETQYF.

V gene TRBV7-9 combines with J gene TRBJ2-1, with a possible D match to TRBD1 (5 bases). Per germline, CDR1 SEHNR and CDR2 FQNEAQ (reference sequence). CDR3 size: 16 residues. Trimming cost V 5 bases and J 0 bases, with 14 bases left between them. CDR3 nucleotides: TGTGCCAGCAGCCCAGGGCAGAGCAGCTCCTACAATGAGCAGTTCTTC. Protein: CASSPGQSSSYNEQFF. Together with reference TRBV7-9 and TRBJ2-1, the CDR3 gives the full variable domain: DTGVSQNPRHKITKRGQNVTFRCDPISEHNRLYWYRQTLGQGPEFLTYFQNEAQLEKSRLLSDRFSAERPKGSFSTLEIQRTEQGDSAMYLCASSPGQSSSYNEQFFGPGTRLTVL.

This sequence joins TRBV10-3 and TRBJ2-3, with D hard to call. Per the germline V gene, CDR1 is ENHRY and CDR2 is SYGVKD. This CDR3 has 14 amino acids. Trimming shortened V by 3 bases and J by 1 base, and 8 bases separated the two germline ends. CDR3 nucleotide sequence: TGTGCCATCAGTGACAGGACCGGCACAGATACGCAGTATTTT. Translation gives CAISDRTGTDTQYF.

V usage is TRBV19 and J usage is TRBJ1-2; D is ambiguous. Germline V CDR1 and CDR2: LNHDA, SQIVND (reference sequence). V was shortened by 7 bases and J by 3 bases, with 18 bases between the two germline ends. This CDR3 spans 15 amino acids. The CDR3 is CASTVNPGSDYGYTF. The CDR3 DNA follows: TGTGCCAGTACCGTCAACCCGGGGAGCGACTATGGCTACACCTTC.

The V call is TRBV10-2, the J call TRBJ2-3; 9 bases agree with TRBD2. V dropped 3 bases and J dropped 2; count of bases not matched to a gene: 3. The CDR3 spans 15 residues. Germline CDR1 and CDR2: WSHSY and SAAADI. DNA of the CDR3: TGCGCCAGCAGTGACGCTAGCGGGACCACAGATACGCAGTATTTT. Its protein is CASSDASGTTDTQYF.

The table lists this clone with a count of one. This chain joins TRBV6-1 and TRBJ2-3, with 10 bases identical to TRBD2. Looked up from germline, CDR1 is MNHNS and CDR2 is SASEGT. The CDR3 runs to 15 residues. V was pared by 3 bases and J by 5 bases, with 5 bases of the junction left unmatched. Here the CDR3 DNA reads TGTGCCAGCAGTGACCAGCGGGGGGGTGGAGATACGCAGTATTTT. It is translated as CASSDQRGGGDTQYF.

V gene TRBV29-1 combines with J gene TRBJ1-2, with D perhaps matching TRBD1 (6 bases). The CDR3 extends over 12 amino acids. Per the germline V gene, CDR1 is SQVTM and CDR2 is ANQGSEA. Trimming removed 7 bases at V and 7 bases at J, with 16 bases between. In DNA form, the CDR3 reads TGCAGCGCACCCACAGGGTCTCTTGGCTACACCTTC. The encoded protein is CSAPTGSLGYTF.

The chain recombines TRBV6-5 with TRBJ2-1, with D possibly TRBD2 on 5 matching bases. The ends were cut back, 5 bases at V and 6 bases at J, with 14 bases in the middle. CDR1 and CDR2 (germline): MNHEY, SVGAGI. This CDR3 spans 14 amino acids. In DNA, the CDR3 is TGTGCCAGCAGTCTGAGCGCTAGCTCCAATGAGCAGTTCTTC. It specifies CASSLSASSNEQFF.

The chain links TRBV4-3 to TRBJ1-1; no definite D call. V gave up 0 bases and J gave up 4 bases, with 12 bases separating them. There are 15 residues in the CDR3. The germline CDR1 and CDR2 sequences are LGHNA and YSLEER. The CDR3 DNA reads as TGCGCCAGCAGCCAAGATCCGGCAGCCCCCACTGAAGCTTTCTTT. This sequence encodes CASSQDPAAPTEAFF.

The chain joins TRBV7-3 to TRBJ1-1; D not resolved. The V and J ends lost 2 bases and 6 bases respectively, with 10 bases between them. The germline V gene encodes CDR1 SGHTA and CDR2 FQGTGA. The CDR3 has 13 amino acids. The CDR3, as DNA: TGTGCCAGCAGCTTAGGAGGGTACCCTGAAGCTTTCTTT. Amino acids: CASSLGGYPEAFF.

This chain joins TRBV6-5 and TRBJ2-7; 9 bases are a match to TRBD1. The germline V gene encodes CDR1 MNHEY and CDR2 SVGAGI. The J segment lost 2 bases and the V segment lost 0 bases, leaving 2 bases of the junction unmatched. CDR3 length equals 15 residues. The CDR3 spells CASSYSWTGAYEQYF. The CDR3 nucleotides are TGTGCCAGCAGTTACTCGTGGACAGGGGCCTACGAGCAGTACTTC.

This sequence joins TRBV5-6 and TRBJ2-5; D is ambiguous. This CDR3 is 15 amino acids long. The ends were cut back, 3 bases at V and 2 bases at J, with 14 bases in the middle. Germline V gives CDR1 SGHDT, CDR2 YYEEEE. As DNA, the CDR3 is TGTGCCAGCAGCTCCACTACATCTAAACAAGAGACCCAGTACTTC. It is translated as CASSSTTSKQETQYF.

This clone was detected once. The V call is TRBV7-8, the J call TRBJ2-1; 7 positions match TRBD2. The CDR3 covers 16 residues. The V gene's germline CDR1 is SGHVS and CDR2 FQNEAQ. V lost 5 bases to trimming and J lost 8 bases; unmatched junction nucleotides: 15. CDR3 protein: CASSKGLAGLLDEQFF. In nucleotides, the CDR3 is TGTGCCAGCAGCAAGGGGTTAGCGGGCCTCCTGGATGAGCAGTTCTTC.

V and J are TRBV7-8 and TRBJ1-2; TRBD1 matches at 7 bases. With V trimmed by 5 bases and J by 3 bases, 3 bases remained unmatched. The CDR3 is 13 amino acids. Germline lookup yields CDR1 SGHVS and CDR2 FQNEAQ. The CDR3 sequence is CASSQGGDYGYTF. CDR3 nucleotides: TGTGCCAGCAGCCAAGGGGGCGACTATGGCTACACCTTC.

This chain links TRBV7-2 with TRBJ2-5; no definite D call. Deletions cut 1 base from V and 2 bases from J, with 23 bases between. This CDR3 comprises 19 residues. The germline gives CDR1 SGHTA, CDR2 FQGNSA. CDR3 bases: TGTGCCAGCAGCTTAGAAAGCCCCACGCTATACGACCTACAAGAGACCCAGTACTTC. Protein: CASSLESPTLYDLQETQYF.

This rearrangement joins TRBV6-1 to TRBJ1-1; the match to TRBD1 covers 7 bases. CDR1 and CDR2 (germline): MNHNS, SASEGT. Unmatched junction bases numbered 6, after V lost 6 bases and J lost 2 bases. This CDR3 is built from 14 residues. The CDR3 nucleotides are TGTGCCAGCAGCTCCGACAGGGAAAACACTGAAGCTTTCTTT. It is translated as CASSSDRENTEAFF.

The chain is built from TRBV30 and TRBJ2-5; the match to TRBD2 covers 8 bases. TRBJ2-7 explains the end of the DNA better; the J call may be wrong. CDR3 length equals 12 residues. The germline V gene has CDR1 GTSNPN and CDR2 SVGIG (reference sequence). The CDR3: CAWSGTSSEQYF. The CDR3 region has the DNA TGTGCCTGGAGTGGGACTAGCTCCGAGCAGTACTTC.

This rearrangement joins TRBV2 to TRBJ1-1, with D perhaps matching TRBD1 (5 bases). V gave up 11 bases and J gave up 7 bases, with 14 bases separating them. This CDR3 contains 11 residues. Germline values: CDR1 SNHLY, CDR2 FYNNEI. The CDR3 loop reads CAGTLGGEAFF. DNA for the CDR3: TGTGCCGGGACCCTTGGTGGTGAAGCTTTCTTT. Variable domain in full (rest from reference TRBV2 and TRBJ1-1): EPEVTQTPSHQVTQMGQEVILRCVPISNHLYFYWYRQILGQKVEFLVSFYNNEISEKSEIFDDQFSVERPDGSNFTLKIRSTKLEDSAMYFCAGTLGGEAFFGQGTRLTVV.

This sequence joins TRBV2 and TRBJ2-5, with TRBD1 matching 9 bases. From germline, CDR1 is SNHLY and CDR2 FYNNEI. The J segment lost 5 bases and the V segment lost 6 bases, leaving 4 bases of the junction unmatched. This CDR3 has 13 amino acids. The CDR3 is CASRGTGWETQYF. In nucleotides, the CDR3 is TGTGCCAGCAGAGGGACAGGGTGGGAGACCCAGTACTTC.

The rearrangement uses TRBV9 and TRBJ2-7; weak D call: TRBD2 (5 bases). CDR1 and CDR2 (germline): SGDLS, YYNGEE. The CDR3 loop spans 14 amino acids. Trimming removed 4 bases from V and 4 bases from J, with 15 bases in between. The CDR3 nucleotides read TGTGCCAGCAGCCACGAGGGAGAGGGTTACGAGCAGTACTTC. It encodes CASSHEGEGYEQYF.

For this clone: Other DNA sequences within the sample encode an identical CDR3. V is TRBV5-1 and J is TRBJ2-3; D remains ambiguous. V gave up 3 bases and J gave up 1 base, with 3 bases separating them. This CDR3 is 12 amino acids long. Germline CDR1 and CDR2: SGHRS and YFSETQ. The CDR3 loop is CASSYGTDTQYF. Here the CDR3 DNA reads TGCGCCAGCAGCTACGGCACAGATACGCAGTATTTT.

The gene calls are TRBV18 and TRBJ2-2; unclear D gene. The CDR3 length is 16 residues. Germline-derived CDR1 and CDR2 are KGHSH and LQKENI. Between the trimmed V and J ends, which lost 1 base and 4 bases, there was a span of 13 bases. The CDR3 reads CASSPRGVFGTGELFF. CDR3 sequence (DNA): TGTGCCAGCTCACCACGTGGCGTTTTTGGCACCGGGGAGCTGTTTTTT.

A note on this clone: This sample includes further DNA sequences coding for the same CDR3. The V gene is TRBV2, the J gene TRBJ2-2, with unresolved D. The CDR3 spans 13 residues. In germline, CDR1 is SNHLY, CDR2 FYNNEI. Deletions cut 5 bases from V and 2 bases from J, with 6 bases between. This CDR3 is CASSRPNTGELFF. The DNA for the CDR3 is TGTGCCAGCAGTCGACCCAACACCGGGGAGCTGTTTTTT. Using reference TRBV2 and TRBJ2-2 for the parts outside the CDR3, the full variable domain is EPEVTQTPSHQVTQMGQEVILRCVPISNHLYFYWYRQILGQKVEFLVSFYNNEISEKSEIFDDQFSVERPDGSNFTLKIRSTKLEDSAMYFCASSRPNTGELFFGEGSRLTVL.

The rearrangement links TRBV2 to TRBJ2-2, with TRBD2 matching over 10 bases. Unmatched junction bases numbered 7, after V lost 1 base and J lost 2 bases. The CDR3 runs to 18 residues. The germline gives CDR1 SNHLY, CDR2 FYNNEI. CDR3 DNA: TGTGCCAGCAGTGAAGGAAGGCTAGCGGGGGCCAACACCGGGGAGCTGTTTTTT. Translating gives CASSEGRLAGANTGELFF.

This chain connects TRBV28 to TRBJ1-2; D is perhaps TRBD1 (5 bases). Trimming shortened V by 11 bases and J by 4 bases, and 11 bases separated the two germline ends. CDR1 is MDHEN and CDR2 is SYDVKM in the germline V gene. The CDR3 spans 11 residues. The CDR3 protein is CAGYGGYGYTF. The CDR3 nucleotides read TGTGCCGGATACGGGGGCTATGGCTACACCTTC.

The chain joins TRBV4-1 to TRBJ2-2; 7 bases are shared with TRBD1. The CDR3 spans 16 residues. Germline V gene sequence: CDR1 MGHRA, CDR2 YSYEKL. V shed 3 bases and J 4 bases; nucleotides not matched to a gene: 8. As DNA, the CDR3 is TGCGCCAGCAGCCAGGCCCCGGGACAGTTCACCGGGGAGCTGTTTTTT. Translating it yields CASSQAPGQFTGELFF.

The genes are TRBV18 and TRBJ2-2, with D unresolved. Germline CDR1 and CDR2: KGHSH and LQKENI. The length of the CDR3 is 15 residues. The V gene lost 8 bases and the J gene lost 1 base, with 14 bases spanning the gap. The CDR3 sequence is CASTLLDGNTGELFF. The CDR3 coding sequence is TGTGCCAGCACATTGCTGGACGGGAACACCGGGGAGCTGTTTTTT.

The genes are TRBV30 and TRBJ1-1, with 7 bases matching TRBD1. Trimming at V came to 0 bases and at J to 5 bases, leaving 9 bases not matched to a gene. Germline assignment: CDR1 GTSNPN and CDR2 SVGIG (reference sequence). The CDR3 spans 15 residues. The CDR3: CAWSVRRGRGTEAFF. The CDR3 DNA follows: TGTGCCTGGAGTGTACGAAGGGGGCGGGGAACTGAAGCTTTCTTT.

The chain is built from TRBV4-1 and TRBJ2-1; 7 bases match TRBD1. The CDR3 has 12 amino acids. The germline V gene has CDR1 MGHRA and CDR2 YSYEKL. The V gene end was trimmed by 4 bases and the J gene end by 8 bases; junction bases not matched to a gene: 2. For the CDR3, the DNA is TGCGCCAGCAGCCCGAGGGGGCATGAGCAGTTCTTC. It encodes CASSPRGHEQFF.

This clone was recorded once. The chain uses TRBV6-5 and TRBJ2-5; D is perhaps TRBD1 (6 bases). V lost 5 bases, J lost 1 base, and 14 bases lay in between. Germline CDR1 reads MNHEY; CDR2 reads SVGAGI. The CDR3 loop spans 15 amino acids. The CDR3 DNA is TGTGCCAGCAGTACCACAGGGCACCCCCAAGAGACCCAGTACTTC. Translated, it gives CASSTTGHPQETQYF.